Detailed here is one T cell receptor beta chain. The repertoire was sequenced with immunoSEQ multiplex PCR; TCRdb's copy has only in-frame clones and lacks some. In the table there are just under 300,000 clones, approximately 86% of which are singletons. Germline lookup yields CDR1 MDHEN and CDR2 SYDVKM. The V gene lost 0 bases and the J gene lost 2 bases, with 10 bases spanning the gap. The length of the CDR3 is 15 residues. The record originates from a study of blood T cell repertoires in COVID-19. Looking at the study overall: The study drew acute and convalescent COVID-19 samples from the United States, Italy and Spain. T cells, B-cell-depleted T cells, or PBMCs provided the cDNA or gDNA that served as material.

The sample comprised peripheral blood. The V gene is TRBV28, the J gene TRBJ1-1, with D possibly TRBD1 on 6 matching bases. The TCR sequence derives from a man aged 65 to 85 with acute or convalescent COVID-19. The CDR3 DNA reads TGTGCCAGCAGTTTATGGGGGACACTAAACACTGAAGCTTTCTTT. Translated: CASSLWGTLNTEAFF.